This TCR beta chain was captured in a study of T cell repertoires in cytomegalovirus infection. For the study at large: Newly reported HLA-C-restricted and thoroughly characterized HLA-B-restricted CMV epitopes were employed. Both a matching HLA type and CMV infection were indicated by public TCR beta signatures.

In its sample, this clonotype was seen a few times. Its specificity is unknown. The germline CDR1 and CDR2 sequences are MGHRA and YSYEKL. J lost 4 bases, V lost 1 base, and 6 bases had no gene match. The CDR3 contains 17 residues. In TCRdb, the reads were re-called with MiXCR into one record per CDR3 protein. The sample has 310,000 or so distinct CDR3 sequences; approximately 25% are singletons. Findings and limits, study-wide: What dominated the ex vivo response were HLA-C-restricted CMV-specific TCR beta clonotypes. Frequencies of public TCR beta families were cumulated, and this identified carriers of CMV plus the relevant HLA.

This material consisted of cultured PBMCs, taken from culture after CMV antigen stimulation. This chain uses TRBV4-1 with TRBJ2-1; 11 bases are shared with TRBD2. The TCR comes from a human donor in good health (CMV status not recorded). Some clones in this sample may be carry-over from other donors' samples. In DNA, the CDR3 is TGCGCCAGCAGCCAAGCCGGGACTAGCGGCCGTTACAATGAGCAGTTCTTC. It is translated as CASSQAGTSGRYNEQFF.